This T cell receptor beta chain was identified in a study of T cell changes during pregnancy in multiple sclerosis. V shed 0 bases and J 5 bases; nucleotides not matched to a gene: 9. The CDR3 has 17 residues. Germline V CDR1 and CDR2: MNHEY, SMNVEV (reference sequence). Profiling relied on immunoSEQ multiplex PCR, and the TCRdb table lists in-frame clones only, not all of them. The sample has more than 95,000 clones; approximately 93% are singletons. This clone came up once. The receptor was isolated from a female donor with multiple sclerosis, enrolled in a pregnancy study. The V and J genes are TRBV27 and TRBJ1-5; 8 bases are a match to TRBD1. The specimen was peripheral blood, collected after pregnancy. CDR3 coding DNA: TGTGCCAGCAGTTTATCCGCGTATGGACAGGGATATCAGCCCCAGCATTTT. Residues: CASSLSAYGQGYQPQHF.